The entry that follows covers one T cell receptor beta chain sequence. The antigen is unknown. The germline CDR1 and CDR2 sequences are PRHDT and FYEKMQ (reference sequence). J lost 0 bases, V lost 4 bases, and 2 bases had no gene match. The CDR3 is 15 amino acids. This sample stems from a study of T cell responses to AZD1222 COVID-19 vaccine. Profiling relied on immunoSEQ multiplex PCR, and the TCRdb table lists in-frame clones only, not all of them. The table shows approximately 160,000 clones, with about nine tenths occurring only once. Whole-study results and caveats: Researchers took repertoire samples only after the peak T cell response had come.

V and J are TRBV13 and TRBJ2-3; 9 nucleotides align to TRBD2. Here the sequenced sample was peripheral blood, taken on day 0 of AZD1222 vaccination. The source of this sequence is an adult in good health. The CDR3 DNA sequence: TGTGCCAGCAGCTCTAGCGGGGATAGCACAGATACGCAGTATTTT. It is translated as CASSSSGDSTDTQYF.